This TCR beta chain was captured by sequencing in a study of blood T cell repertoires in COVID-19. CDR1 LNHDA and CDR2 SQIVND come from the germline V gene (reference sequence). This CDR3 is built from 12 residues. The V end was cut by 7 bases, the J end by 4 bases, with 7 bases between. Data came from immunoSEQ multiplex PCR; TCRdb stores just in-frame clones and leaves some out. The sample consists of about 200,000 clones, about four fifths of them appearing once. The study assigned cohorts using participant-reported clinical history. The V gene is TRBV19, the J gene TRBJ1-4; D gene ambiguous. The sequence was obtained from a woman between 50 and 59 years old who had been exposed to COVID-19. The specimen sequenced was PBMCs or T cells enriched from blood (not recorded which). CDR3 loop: CASTGFNEKLFF. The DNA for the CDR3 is TGTGCCAGTACGGGGTTTAATGAAAAACTGTTTTTT.